This T cell receptor (beta chain) was found in a study of monozygotic twins with cystic fibrosis. Only in-frame clones appear in the TCRdb table, and some are missing; sequencing was by immunoSEQ multiplex PCR. The data contain roughly 20,000 clones, around 97% of them singletons. Germline-derived CDR1 and CDR2 are MNHNS and SASEGT. Germline trimming cut 1 base from V and 6 bases from J; bases unmatched to any gene: 4. The CDR3 loop spans 14 amino acids. The sample consisted of blood. J is TRBJ1-2 and V is TRBV6-1, with 8 nucleotides matching TRBD1. The TCR comes from a woman under 40 with cystic fibrosis. Written as DNA, the CDR3 is TGTGCCAGCAGTGAAGTGGCAGGGGGCGATGGCTACACCTTC. This gives the protein CASSEVAGGDGYTF.